The next 28 T cell receptor beta chains were all read from a single sample in a study of HIV-infected patients and healthy controls. TCRdb independently ran MiXCR on the 5' RACE reads; one entry per CDR3 protein. This sample yields 60,000 to 70,000 distinct CDR3 sequences, of which roughly 19% are seen a single time; under 1.5% belongs to the top ten. The sequenced sample consisted of CD4+ T cells from blood. These receptor sequences come from a human donor in good health.

This clonotype occurred many times. The chain carries TRBV10-1 and TRBJ1-1; 7 bases line up with TRBD1. V lost 6 bases and J lost 3; bases outside the gene matches: 4. The CDR3 spans 13 residues. The germline CDR1 and CDR2 sequences are WNHNN and SYGVQD (reference sequence). This CDR3 reads CASRQGRDTEAFF. CDR3 bases: TGCGCCAGCAGACAGGGGAGGGACACTGAAGCTTTCTTT.

This clonotype has just a few counts. V usage is TRBV7-9 and J usage is TRBJ1-5; TRBD1 aligns across 9 bases. The V segment lost 3 bases and the J segment 6 bases; nucleotides outside the gene matches: 3. CDR1 and CDR2 from the germline V gene are SEHNR and FQNEAQ (reference sequence). CDR3 length: 14 residues. This CDR3 reads CASSFDRGSQPQHF. The CDR3 DNA reads as TGTGCCAGCAGCTTCGACAGGGGGAGTCAGCCCCAGCATTTT.

This clonotype was recorded a few times. V and J are TRBV20-1 and TRBJ2-5, with D perhaps given as TRBD1 or TRBD2 (5 bases each). Trimming cost V 0 bases and J 0 bases, with 11 bases left between them. The CDR3 runs to 15 residues. Germline lookup yields CDR1 DFQATT and CDR2 SNEGSKA (reference sequence). Here the CDR3 reads CSARDLGRDQETQYF. As DNA, the CDR3 is TGCAGTGCTAGAGATCTGGGACGGGACCAAGAGACCCAGTACTTC.

The chain is built from TRBV15 and TRBJ2-7; D gene uncertain. This CDR3 contains 13 residues. Germline values: CDR1 LNHNV, CDR2 YYDKDF (reference sequence). Trimming took 0 bases from V and 0 from J, leaving 3 bases between them. The CDR3 here is CATSREASYEQYF. The CDR3 DNA sequence: TGTGCCACCAGCAGAGAGGCCTCCTACGAGCAGTACTTC.

The CDR3 coding sequence is TGTGCCAGCAGCTTTCCGGGCAATGAGCAGTTCTTC. Its translation is CASSFPGNEQFF. V and J are TRBV5-6 and TRBJ2-1; no clear D gene. V lost 2 bases and J lost 6, with 6 bases in between. The CDR3 is 12 amino acids. Germline CDR1 is SGHDT and CDR2 is YYEEEE. The whole variable domain, remainder taken from reference TRBV5-6 and TRBJ2-1, is DAGVTQSPTHLIKTRGQQVTLRCSPKSGHDTVSWYQQALGQGPQFIFQYYEEEERQRGNFPDRFSGHQFPNYSSELNVNALLLGDSALYLCASSFPGNEQFFGPGTRLTVL.

Only a few counts were recorded for this clonotype. The chain links TRBV4-2 to TRBJ2-6; 8 nucleotides align to TRBD1. With 0 bases clipped from V and 0 bases from J, the junction kept 7 bases outside the gene matches. The germline V gene has CDR1 LGHNA and CDR2 YNFKEQ. The CDR3 is made up of 19 amino acids. CDR3 DNA sequence: TGTGCCAGCAGCCAAGAAGACAGGGGAGTACTCTCTGGGGCCAACGTCCTGACTTTC. This translates into CASSQEDRGVLSGANVLTF.

In this sample, this clonotype turned up many times. The genes are TRBV12-3 or TRBV12-4 and TRBJ1-4; the D gene is possibly TRBD1 (6 bases). This CDR3 is built from 15 residues. V lost 5 bases and J lost 4, with 14 bases in between. The CDR3 coding sequence is TGTGCCAGCAGTCTTGGACAGACATTTAATGAAAAACTGTTTTTT. It specifies CASSLGQTFNEKLFF.

The V and J genes are TRBV13 and TRBJ1-1, with unresolved D. Trimming cost V 5 bases and J 0 bases, with 16 bases left between them. Germline V CDR1 and CDR2: PRHDT, FYEKMQ (reference sequence). The CDR3 length is 16 residues. Here the CDR3 reads CASSPQGQIMNTEAFF. The DNA for the CDR3 is TGTGCCAGCAGCCCCCAAGGTCAGATCATGAACACTGAAGCTTTCTTT. Complete variable domain (other parts from reference TRBV13 and TRBJ1-1): AAGVIQSPRHLIKEKRETATLKCYPIPRHDTVYWYQQGPGQDPQFLISFYEKMQSDKGSIPDRFSAQQFSDYHSELNMSSLELGDSALYFCASSPQGQIMNTEAFFGQGTRLTVV.

This clonotype was counted ten times or more. The chain employs TRBV2 and TRBJ1-5, with 10 bases aligning to TRBD1. This CDR3 contains 15 residues. With 4 bases clipped from V and 5 bases from J, the junction kept 5 bases outside the gene matches. Germline V CDR1 and CDR2: SNHLY, FYNNEI. The CDR3 loop is CASSGGTGDDQPQHF. The DNA for the CDR3 is TGTGCCAGCAGTGGGGGGACAGGGGACGATCAGCCCCAGCATTTT.

This clonotype was counted only a few times. The chain carries TRBV11-2 and TRBJ2-1, with 12 bases identical to TRBD2. The ends lost 0 bases at V and 0 bases at J; junction bases unmatched: 6. This CDR3 is built from 19 residues. CDR1 and CDR2 (germline): SGHAT, FQNNGV. The CDR3 nucleotides are TGTGCCAGCAGCTTAGATGTATCTAGCGGGGGGGCCTCCTACAATGAGCAGTTCTTC. Residues: CASSLDVSSGGASYNEQFF.

The chain couples TRBV9 to TRBJ2-1; the D gene could be TRBD1 or TRBD2 (5 bases each). The CDR3 covers 15 residues. V was shortened by 4 bases and J by 4 bases, with 15 bases between the two germline ends. Germline CDR1 and CDR2: SGDLS and YYNGEE. This CDR3 is CASSFRDAPYNEQFF. The DNA of the CDR3 is TGTGCCAGCAGCTTCCGGGACGCCCCGTACAATGAGCAGTTCTTC.

The chain uses TRBV20-1 and TRBJ1-1; 8 bases agree with TRBD1. CDR1 DFQATT and CDR2 SNEGSKA come from the germline V gene (reference sequence). The ends lost 6 bases at V and 0 bases at J; junction bases unmatched: 9. This CDR3 spans 15 amino acids. This CDR3 is CSAFRTGNMNTEAFF. The CDR3 nucleotides read TGCAGTGCCTTCCGGACAGGGAACATGAACACTGAAGCTTTCTTT.

This clonotype appeared a few times. The chain has TRBV6-5 and TRBJ2-5; 8 bases align to TRBD1. Germline CDR1 and CDR2: MNHEY and SVGAGI. V trimming: 5 bases; J trimming: 3 bases; junction bases outside the gene matches: 8. CDR3 size: 15 residues. The CDR3 sequence: CASSPYEDREETQYF. DNA for the CDR3: TGTGCCAGCAGTCCATACGAGGACAGGGAAGAGACCCAGTACTTC.

This clonotype was seen a few times. The rearrangement uses TRBV19 and TRBJ2-6, with D maybe TRBD2 (7 bases). The CDR3 extends over 19 amino acids. V was trimmed by 11 bases and J by 1 base, leaving 27 bases between them. Germline-derived CDR1 and CDR2 are LNHDA and SQIVND (reference sequence). The CDR3 bases are TGTGCCCCGAACAGCCCCCGGGGGGCGCCTGGTTCTGGGGCCAACGTCCTGACTTTC. Translation: CAPNSPRGAPGSGANVLTF.

The sample holds many counts of this clonotype. This sequence joins TRBV7-2 and TRBJ1-1; D unclear. The V end was cut by 4 bases, the J end by 5 bases, with 14 bases between. CDR1 is SGHTA, CDR2 FQGNSA, per germline. CDR3 length equals 14 residues. CDR3 DNA sequence: TGTGCCAGCAGCTCCAAACTGGTATATACTGAAGCTTTCTTT. This codes for CASSSKLVYTEAFF.

Ten or more counts support this clonotype. This chain uses TRBV29-1 with TRBJ1-5, with D possibly TRBD1 on 6 matching bases. This CDR3 spans 14 amino acids. The germline CDR1 and CDR2 sequences are SQVTM and ANQGSEA. Trimming shortened V by 6 bases and J by 3 bases, and 15 bases separated the two germline ends. In DNA form, the CDR3 reads TGCAGCGTAGCACCTCAGGGGCACAATCAGCCCCAGCATTTT. Translated: CSVAPQGHNQPQHF.

This clonotype was counted a few times. J is TRBJ2-7 and V is TRBV2; D unclear. V was pared by 3 bases and J by 3 bases, with 9 bases between. This CDR3 comprises 13 residues. Per germline, CDR1 SNHLY and CDR2 FYNNEI. The CDR3 bases are TGTGCCAGCAGTGAGCGTAGCATCTACGAGCAGTACTTC. Its protein product is CASSERSIYEQYF.

This clonotype was observed once. The chain combines TRBV30 with TRBJ1-1; D perhaps matches TRBD1 (5 bases). The CDR3 runs 12 residues. The V end was cut by 3 bases, the J end by 8 bases, with 13 bases between. CDR1 is GTSNPN and CDR2 is SVGIG in the germline V gene (reference sequence). The CDR3 spells CAWSRDVQEAFF. The CDR3, as DNA: TGTGCCTGGAGCCGGGACGTCCAGGAAGCTTTCTTT. The whole variable domain, remainder taken from reference TRBV30 and TRBJ1-1, is SQTIHQWPATLVQPVGSPLSLECTVEGTSNPNLYWYRQAAGRGLQLLFYSVGIGQISSEVPQNLSASRPQDRQFILSSKKLLLSDSGFYLCAWSRDVQEAFFGQGTRLTVV.

This clonotype has more than one count but fewer than ten. The chain links TRBV30 to TRBJ2-2, with 9 bases matching TRBD1. Germline V CDR1 and CDR2: GTSNPN, SVGIG (reference sequence). There are 15 residues in the CDR3. The V and J ends lost 3 bases and 5 bases, in that order; junction bases with no gene match: 7. The CDR3 nucleotides read TGTGCCTGGAGCCGGGACAGGGTGCGGACCGGGGAGCTGTTTTTT. Translating gives CAWSRDRVRTGELFF. Full variable domain (missing parts from reference TRBV30 and TRBJ2-2): SQTIHQWPATLVQPVGSPLSLECTVEGTSNPNLYWYRQAAGRGLQLLFYSVGIGQISSEVPQNLSASRPQDRQFILSSKKLLLSDSGFYLCAWSRDRVRTGELFFGEGSRLTVL.

This clonotype was detected ten times or more. The rearrangement links TRBV29-1 to TRBJ2-1; D perhaps matches TRBD2 (6 bases). This CDR3 has 15 residues. The germline CDR1 and CDR2 sequences are SQVTM and ANQGSEA. V was trimmed by 0 bases and J by 0 bases, leaving 9 bases between them. The CDR3 nucleotides are TGCAGCGTTGAAGAGGACGGGAGCTCCTACAATGAGCAGTTCTTC. Translating gives CSVEEDGSSYNEQFF.

This chain uses TRBV14 with TRBJ1-2, with 8 bases that match TRBD1. This CDR3 spans 15 amino acids. V was pared by 4 bases and J by 4 bases, with 8 bases of the junction left unmatched. From germline, CDR1 is SGHDN and CDR2 FVKESK. Written as DNA, the CDR3 is TGTGCCAGCAGCCTCAGGGGGACAGGCCCCTATGGCTACACCTTC. Translation gives CASSLRGTGPYGYTF.

This chain connects TRBV5-1 to TRBJ2-7, with 8 bases aligning to TRBD1. Germline-derived CDR1 and CDR2 are SGHRS and YFSETQ. The ends lost 4 bases at V and 5 bases at J; junction bases unmatched: 8. CDR3 length: 14 residues. CDR3 sequence reads: CASSPGQGAHEQYF. The DNA for the CDR3 is TGCGCCAGCAGCCCCGGACAGGGCGCCCACGAGCAGTACTTC.

This clonotype was seen ten or more times. The V call is TRBV6-2 or TRBV6-3, the J call TRBJ1-2, with 7 bases aligning to TRBD1. The trim removed 6 bases at V and 2 bases at J, leaving 6 bases unmatched. This CDR3 spans 14 amino acids. CDR1 MNHEY and CDR2 SVGEGT come from the germline V gene. Written as DNA, the CDR3 is TGTGCCAGCAGGCCGGGACAGAGGAACTATGGCTACACCTTC. Encoded protein: CASRPGQRNYGYTF.

This clonotype was observed a few times. The chain has TRBV10-1 and TRBJ1-1; possibly TRBD1 for D (6 bases). The germline V and J ends were trimmed by 3 bases and 7 bases, with 24 bases remaining between them. CDR3 length equals 17 residues. Germline-derived CDR1 and CDR2 are WNHNN and SYGVQD (reference sequence). CDR3: CASSESERSGARNEAFF. CDR3 in DNA: TGCGCCAGCAGTGAATCCGAACGGTCGGGGGCGAGAAATGAAGCTTTCTTT.

J is TRBJ1-1 and V is TRBV18, with D uncertain. Germline V lookup: CDR1 KGHSH, CDR2 LQKENI. The CDR3 has 12 residues. The V end lost 3 bases, the J end lost 3 bases, and 5 bases lay between the germline ends. The CDR3 coding sequence is TGTGCCAGCTCACCCGCGGACACTGAAGCTTTCTTT. Its translation is CASSPADTEAFF.

This clonotype was found many times. This chain links TRBV20-1 with TRBJ2-1; 10 positions agree with TRBD2. V lost 6 bases, J lost 3 bases, and 5 bases stayed unmatched. Germline CDR1 is DFQATT and CDR2 is SNEGSKA (reference sequence). This CDR3 is built from 14 residues. The CDR3 region has the DNA TGCAGTGCCGAGCGGACTAGCGGCTACAATGAGCAGTTCTTC. Translation: CSAERTSGYNEQFF.

This chain uses TRBV12-3 or TRBV12-4 with TRBJ2-7; D is undetermined. This CDR3 is 12 amino acids long. Deletions cut 8 bases from V and 0 bases from J, with 8 bases between. CDR3 bases: TGTGCCAGCCGCGAAGGCTCCTACGAGCAGTACTTC. Its translation: CASREGSYEQYF.

J is TRBJ2-3 and V is TRBV19, with 8 nucleotides matching TRBD2. CDR1 is LNHDA and CDR2 is SQIVND in the germline V gene (reference sequence). The trim removed 8 bases at V and 2 bases at J, leaving 6 bases unmatched. This CDR3 has 14 residues. CDR3 DNA: TGTGCCAGTGGCAGCGGGGGTTACACAGATACGCAGTATTTT. It codes for CASGSGGYTDTQYF.